The 14 T cell receptor beta chains reported below all come from one sample, sequenced in a study of cytomegalovirus exposure and HLA in healthy donors. TCRdb's table, derived via immunoSEQ multiplex PCR, lists solely in-frame clones and lacks some. The table records about 240,000 clones, around 86% of them present only once. The specimen was PBMCs. The receptors stem from a woman aged 25 to 39 in good health and CMV-seropositive.

The V call is TRBV19, the J call TRBJ1-2; D ambiguous. The CDR3 has 14 amino acids. CDR1 is LNHDA and CDR2 is SQIVND in the germline V gene (reference sequence). V was shortened by 2 bases and J by 2 bases, with 9 bases between the two germline ends. CDR3 sequence: CASSISEGNYGYTF. DNA for the CDR3: TGTGCCAGTAGTATAAGCGAAGGCAACTATGGCTACACCTTC.

The chain recombines TRBV4-1 with TRBJ2-7; 9 bases align to TRBD2. This CDR3 region has 13 residues. With 5 bases clipped from V and 3 bases from J, the junction kept 2 bases outside the gene matches. CDR1 and CDR2 from the germline V gene are MGHRA and YSYEKL. CDR3 sequence: CASSGTSSYEQYF. In DNA form, the CDR3 reads TGCGCCAGCAGCGGGACTAGCAGCTACGAGCAGTACTTC.

The chain uses TRBV28 and TRBJ2-6, with 8 bases fitting TRBD1. With 5 bases clipped from V and 4 bases from J, the junction kept 7 bases outside the gene matches. In germline, CDR1 is MDHEN, CDR2 SYDVKM. The CDR3 is 16 amino acids. The CDR3 sequence: CASSRSQGAGANVLTF. CDR3 DNA: TGTGCCAGCAGTCGAAGTCAGGGGGCCGGGGCCAACGTCCTGACTTTC.

This clone showed up just once. The rearrangement uses TRBV6-5 and TRBJ1-5, with D possibly TRBD1 on 6 matching bases. CDR1 and CDR2 from the germline V gene are MNHEY and SVGAGI. The CDR3 extends over 14 amino acids. V was cut by 6 bases and J by 2 bases, with 11 bases left in between. CDR3 loop: CASRLGGGNQPQHF. Written as DNA, the CDR3 is TGTGCCAGCAGACTAGGGGGGGGCAATCAGCCCCAGCATTTT.

The CDR3 DNA is TGTGCCAGCAGCGTAGTAGCGGGAGCGGGTCCCTACGAGCAGTACTTC. As protein: CASSVVAGAGPYEQYF. This rearrangement joins TRBV9 to TRBJ2-7; 9 nucleotides line up with TRBD2. Germline CDR1 is SGDLS and CDR2 is YYNGEE. V dropped 0 bases and J dropped 2; count of bases not matched to a gene: 6. The CDR3 extends over 16 amino acids.

The chain carries TRBV7-9 and TRBJ2-1; 9 bases are a match to TRBD1. The CDR3 contains 15 residues. The germline V gene encodes CDR1 SEHNR and CDR2 FQNEAQ (reference sequence). V dropped 1 base and J dropped 4; count of bases not matched to a gene: 2. CDR3: CASSLVGQGYNEQFF. The CDR3 nucleotides read TGTGCCAGCAGCTTAGTGGGACAGGGTTACAATGAGCAGTTCTTC.

The DNA of the CDR3 is TGCGCCAGCCAACCCAGGGCGGATAGCACAGATACGCAGTATTTT. It codes for CASQPRADSTDTQYF. The chain combines TRBV5-1 with TRBJ2-3, with a weak D call TRBD1 (5 bases). The ends were cut back, 7 bases at V and 0 bases at J, with 15 bases in the middle. The CDR3 totals 15 residues. CDR1 is SGHRS, CDR2 YFSETQ, per germline. The full variable domain, its missing parts supplied by reference TRBV5-1 and TRBJ2-3, is KAGVTQTPRYLIKTRGQQVTLSCSPISGHRSVSWYQQTPGQGLQFLFEYFSETQRNKGNFPGRFSGRQFSNSRSEMNVSTLELGDSALYLCASQPRADSTDTQYFGPGTRLTVL.

The chain recombines TRBV11-3 with TRBJ2-1; 10 bases agree with TRBD1. V lost 5 bases, J lost 8 bases, and 6 bases stayed unmatched. The germline gives CDR1 SGHNT, CDR2 YENEEA. The CDR3 is 14 amino acids. CDR3 sequence reads: CASSPRTGGYEQFF. In nucleotides, the CDR3 is TGTGCCAGCAGCCCAAGGACAGGGGGGTATGAGCAGTTCTTC. The variable domain in full, completed from reference TRBV11-3 and TRBJ2-1, reads EAGVVQSPRYKIIEKKQPVAFWCNPISGHNTLYWYLQNLGQGPELLIRYENEEAVDDSQLPKDRFSAERLKGVDSTLKIQPAELGDSAVYLCASSPRTGGYEQFFGPGTRLTVL.

The V gene is TRBV19, the J gene TRBJ1-2; D unclear. With 4 bases removed from V and 5 bases from J, the gap between germline ends came to 11 bases. The length of the CDR3 is 13 residues. The germline gives CDR1 LNHDA, CDR2 SQIVND (reference sequence). CDR3 in DNA: TGTGCCAGTAGTACCGGGCAGCGGTATGGCTACACCTTC. As protein: CASSTGQRYGYTF.

The chain links TRBV29-1 to TRBJ2-7; maybe TRBD2 (5 bases). The V gene's germline CDR1 is SQVTM and CDR2 ANQGSEA. This CDR3 comprises 14 residues. The germline V and J ends were trimmed by 3 bases and 3 bases, with 15 bases remaining between them. This chain's CDR3 is CSVEAAGVDYEQYF. The DNA for the CDR3 is TGCAGCGTTGAGGCGGCCGGGGTAGACTACGAGCAGTACTTC.

The chain carries TRBV30 and TRBJ2-2; possibly TRBD2 for D (6 bases). V shed 3 bases and J shed 3 bases, with 14 bases lying between them. The CDR3 covers 15 residues. Per germline, CDR1 GTSNPN and CDR2 SVGIG (reference sequence). CDR3 sequence reads: CAWRRLEGDTGELFF. The DNA of the CDR3 is TGTGCCTGGAGAAGACTAGAGGGTGACACCGGGGAGCTGTTTTTT.

The J gene is TRBJ1-5, the V gene TRBV5-1; maybe TRBD1 (6 bases). The V end lost 1 base, the J end lost 0 bases, and 11 bases lay between the germline ends. Germline V gene lookup returns CDR1 SGHRS and CDR2 YFSETQ. The CDR3 extends over 16 amino acids. CDR3 amino acids: CASSLLGGASNQPQHF. The CDR3 DNA is TGCGCCAGCAGCTTGTTGGGGGGGGCTAGCAATCAGCCCCAGCATTTT.

The chain employs TRBV18 and TRBJ2-3; D unresolved. The CDR3 consists of 16 residues. Trimming removed 2 bases from V and 0 bases from J, with 12 bases in between. CDR1 is KGHSH, CDR2 LQKENI, per germline. In DNA, the CDR3 is TGTGCCAGCTCACCAGGCCAGATGACTAGCACAGATACGCAGTATTTT. Protein: CASSPGQMTSTDTQYF.

The J gene is TRBJ2-7, the V gene TRBV29-1, with D possibly TRBD2 on 5 matching bases. Looked up from germline, CDR1 is SQVTM and CDR2 is ANQGSEA. The CDR3 has 14 residues. The V end lost 1 base, the J end lost 0 bases, and 10 bases lay between the germline ends. CDR3 in amino acids: CSVEVSGPSYEQYF. The CDR3 DNA reads TGCAGCGTTGAAGTCAGCGGACCCTCCTACGAGCAGTACTTC.